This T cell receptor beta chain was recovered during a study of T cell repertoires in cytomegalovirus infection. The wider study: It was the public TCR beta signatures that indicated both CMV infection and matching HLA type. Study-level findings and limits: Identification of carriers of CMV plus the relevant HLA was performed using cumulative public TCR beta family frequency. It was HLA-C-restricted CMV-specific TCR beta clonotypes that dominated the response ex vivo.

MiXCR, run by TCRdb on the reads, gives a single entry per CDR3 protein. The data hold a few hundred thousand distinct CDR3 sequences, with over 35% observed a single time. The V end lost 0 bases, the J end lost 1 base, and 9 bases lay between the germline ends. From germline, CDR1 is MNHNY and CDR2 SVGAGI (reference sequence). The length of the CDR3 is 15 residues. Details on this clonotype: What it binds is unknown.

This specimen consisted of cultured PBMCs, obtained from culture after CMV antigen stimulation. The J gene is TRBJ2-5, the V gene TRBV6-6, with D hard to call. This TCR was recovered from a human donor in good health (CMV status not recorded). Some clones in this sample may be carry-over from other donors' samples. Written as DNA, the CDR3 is TGTGCCAGCAGTTACTCGGCGAGGCCCCAAGAGACCCAGTACTTC. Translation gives CASSYSARPQETQYF.